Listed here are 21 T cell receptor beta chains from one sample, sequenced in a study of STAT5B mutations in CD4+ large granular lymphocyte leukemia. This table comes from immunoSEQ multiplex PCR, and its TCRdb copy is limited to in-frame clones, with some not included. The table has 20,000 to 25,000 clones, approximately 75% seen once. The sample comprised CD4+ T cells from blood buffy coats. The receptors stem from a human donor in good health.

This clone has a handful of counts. The DNA of the CDR3 is TGTGCCAGCAGCGTAGGGGGGGCCTTGAACACTGAAGCTTTCTTT. Its translation: CASSVGGALNTEAFF. The V call is TRBV9, the J call TRBJ1-1; maybe TRBD1 (6 bases). Germline V gene data show CDR1 as SGDLS and CDR2 as YYNGEE. CDR3 length equals 15 residues. V was pared by 0 bases and J by 0 bases, with 9 bases between.

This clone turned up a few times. In DNA form, the CDR3 reads TGTGCCAGCAGTTTGGGGACTAGCGGGGGGGGCCCAGATACGCAGTATTTT. Translation: CASSLGTSGGGPDTQYF. The V and J genes are TRBV28 and TRBJ2-3; 16 bases line up with TRBD2. CDR1 MDHEN and CDR2 SYDVKM come from the germline V gene. The CDR3 runs to 17 residues. V lost 3 bases, J lost 4 bases, and 4 bases stayed unmatched.

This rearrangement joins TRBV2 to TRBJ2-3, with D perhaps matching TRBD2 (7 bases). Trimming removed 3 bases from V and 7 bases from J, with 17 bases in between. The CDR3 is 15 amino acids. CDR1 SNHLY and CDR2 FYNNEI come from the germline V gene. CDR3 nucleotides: TGTGCCAGCAGTGAGGGCGGGGGCAGGTTATATACGCAGTATTTT. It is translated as CASSEGGGRLYTQYF.

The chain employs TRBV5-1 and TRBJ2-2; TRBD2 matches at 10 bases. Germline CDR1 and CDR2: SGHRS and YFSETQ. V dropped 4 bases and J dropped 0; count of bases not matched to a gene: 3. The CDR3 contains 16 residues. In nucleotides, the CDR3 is TGCGCCAGCAGCAAAACTAGCGGGGCGAACACCGGGGAGCTGTTTTTT. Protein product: CASSKTSGANTGELFF.

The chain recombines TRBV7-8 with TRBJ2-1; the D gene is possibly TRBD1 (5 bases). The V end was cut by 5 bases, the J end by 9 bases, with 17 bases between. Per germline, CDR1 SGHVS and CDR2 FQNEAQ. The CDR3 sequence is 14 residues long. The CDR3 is CASSTFGRVGEQFF. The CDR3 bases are TGTGCCAGCAGCACCTTTGGCAGGGTGGGTGAGCAGTTCTTC.

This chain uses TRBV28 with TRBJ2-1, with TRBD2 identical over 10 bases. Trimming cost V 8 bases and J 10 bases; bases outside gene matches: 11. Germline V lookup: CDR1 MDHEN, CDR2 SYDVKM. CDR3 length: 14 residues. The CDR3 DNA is TGTGCCAGCGTAAGCGGGGGGGTTACTTGGGAGCAGTTCTTC. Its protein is CASVSGGVTWEQFF.

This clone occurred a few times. CDR3 DNA sequence: TGCGCCAGCAGCTTGGATTCGGTACCCGATAATTCACCCCTCCACTTT. Translating gives CASSLDSVPDNSPLHF. V and J are TRBV5-1 and TRBJ1-6; D is unresolved. Trimming pared 0 bases from V and 5 bases from J, leaving 12 bases between. The CDR3 spans 16 residues. Per the germline V gene, CDR1 is SGHRS and CDR2 is YFSETQ.

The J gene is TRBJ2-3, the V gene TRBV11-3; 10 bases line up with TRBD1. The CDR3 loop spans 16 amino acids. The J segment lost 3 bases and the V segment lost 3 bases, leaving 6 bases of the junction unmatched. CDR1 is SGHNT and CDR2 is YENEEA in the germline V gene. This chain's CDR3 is CASSLTGQGKTDTQYF. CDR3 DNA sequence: TGTGCCAGCAGCTTGACGGGACAGGGGAAGACAGATACGCAGTATTTT.

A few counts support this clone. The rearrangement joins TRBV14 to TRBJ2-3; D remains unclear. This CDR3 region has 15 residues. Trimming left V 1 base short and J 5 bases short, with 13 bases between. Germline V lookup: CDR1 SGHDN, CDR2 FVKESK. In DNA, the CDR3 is TGTGCCAGCAGCCAAGTCCCAATCCTTCGAGATACGCAGTATTTT. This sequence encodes CASSQVPILRDTQYF. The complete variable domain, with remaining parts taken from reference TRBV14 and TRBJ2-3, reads EAGVTQFPSHSVIEKGQTVTLRCDPISGHDNLYWYRRVMGKEIKFLLHFVKESKQDESGMPNNRFLAERTGGTYSTLKVQPAELEDSGVYFCASSQVPILRDTQYFGPGTRLTVL.

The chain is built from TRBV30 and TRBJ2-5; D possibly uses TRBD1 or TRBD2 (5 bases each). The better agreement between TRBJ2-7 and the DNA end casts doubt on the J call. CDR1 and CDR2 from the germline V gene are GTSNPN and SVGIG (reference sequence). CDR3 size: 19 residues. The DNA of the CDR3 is TGTGCCTGGAGTGTTTTAAGGGTTGTCTCCGGGACGCCTCCCCTCGAGCAGTACTTC. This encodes CAWSVLRVVSGTPPLEQYF.

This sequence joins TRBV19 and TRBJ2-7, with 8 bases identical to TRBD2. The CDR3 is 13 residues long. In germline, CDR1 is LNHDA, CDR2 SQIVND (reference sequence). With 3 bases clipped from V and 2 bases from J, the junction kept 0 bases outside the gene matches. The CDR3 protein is CASSMRGAYEQYF. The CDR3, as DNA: TGTGCCAGTAGTATGCGGGGGGCCTACGAGCAGTACTTC.

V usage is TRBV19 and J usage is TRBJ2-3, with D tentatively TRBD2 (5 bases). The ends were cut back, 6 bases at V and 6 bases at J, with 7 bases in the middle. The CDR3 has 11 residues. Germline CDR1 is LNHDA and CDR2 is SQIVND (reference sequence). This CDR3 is CASRLGDTQYF. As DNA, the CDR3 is TGTGCCAGTAGACTAGGGGATACGCAGTATTTT.

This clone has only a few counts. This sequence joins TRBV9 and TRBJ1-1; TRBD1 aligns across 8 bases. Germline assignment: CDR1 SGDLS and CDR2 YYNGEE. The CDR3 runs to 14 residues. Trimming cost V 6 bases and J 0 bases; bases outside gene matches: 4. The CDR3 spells CASTKGQVNTEAFF. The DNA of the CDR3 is TGTGCCAGCACCAAGGGACAGGTGAACACTGAAGCTTTCTTT.

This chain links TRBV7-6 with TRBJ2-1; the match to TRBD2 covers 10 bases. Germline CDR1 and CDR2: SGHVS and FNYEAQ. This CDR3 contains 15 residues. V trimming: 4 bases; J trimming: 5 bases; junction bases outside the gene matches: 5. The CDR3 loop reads CASSSLAGEHNEQFF. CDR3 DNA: TGTGCCAGCAGCTCCCTAGCGGGGGAGCACAATGAGCAGTTCTTC.

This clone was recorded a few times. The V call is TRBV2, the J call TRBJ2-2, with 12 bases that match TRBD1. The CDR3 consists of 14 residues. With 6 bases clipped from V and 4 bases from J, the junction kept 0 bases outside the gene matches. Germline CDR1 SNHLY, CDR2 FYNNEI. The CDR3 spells CASRGQGATGELFF. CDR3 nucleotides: TGTGCCAGCAGGGGACAGGGGGCCACCGGGGAGCTGTTTTTT.

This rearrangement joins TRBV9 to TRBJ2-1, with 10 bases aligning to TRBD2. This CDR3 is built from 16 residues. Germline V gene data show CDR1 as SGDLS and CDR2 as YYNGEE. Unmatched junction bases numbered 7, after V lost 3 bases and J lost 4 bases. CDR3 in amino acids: CASSDHGTSAYNEQFF. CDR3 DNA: TGTGCCAGCAGCGATCACGGGACTAGCGCATACAATGAGCAGTTCTTC.

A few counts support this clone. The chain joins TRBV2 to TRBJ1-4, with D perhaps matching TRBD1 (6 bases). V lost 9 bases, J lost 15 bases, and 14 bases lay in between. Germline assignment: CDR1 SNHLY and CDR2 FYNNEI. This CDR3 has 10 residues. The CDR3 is CASARQAVFF. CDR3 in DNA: TGTGCCAGTGCGAGACAGGCGGTGTTTTTT.

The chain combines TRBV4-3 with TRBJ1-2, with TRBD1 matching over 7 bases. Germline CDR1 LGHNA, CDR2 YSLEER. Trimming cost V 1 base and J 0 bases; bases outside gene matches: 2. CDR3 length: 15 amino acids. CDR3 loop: CASSQGDSSNYGYTF. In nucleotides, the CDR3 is TGCGCCAGCAGCCAAGGGGACAGCTCTAACTATGGCTACACCTTC.

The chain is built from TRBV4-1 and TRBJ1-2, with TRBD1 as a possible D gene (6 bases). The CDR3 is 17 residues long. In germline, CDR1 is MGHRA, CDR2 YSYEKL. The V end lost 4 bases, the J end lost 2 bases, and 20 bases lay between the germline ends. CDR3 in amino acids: CASSLPYSRGTNYGYTF. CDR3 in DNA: TGCGCCAGCAGCCTGCCCTACTCGAGGGGGACGAACTATGGCTACACCTTC.

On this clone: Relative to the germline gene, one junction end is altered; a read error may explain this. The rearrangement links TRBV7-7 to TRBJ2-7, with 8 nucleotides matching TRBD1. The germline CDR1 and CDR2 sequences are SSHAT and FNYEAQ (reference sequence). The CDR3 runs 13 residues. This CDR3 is CASSLTTGGEQYF. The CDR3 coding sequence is TGTGCTAGCAGCTTAACAACAGGGGGCGAGCAGTACTTC.

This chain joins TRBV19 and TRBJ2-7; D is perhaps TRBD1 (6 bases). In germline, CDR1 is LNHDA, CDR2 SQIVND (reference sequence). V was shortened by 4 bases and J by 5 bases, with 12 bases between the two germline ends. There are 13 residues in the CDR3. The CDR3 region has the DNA TGTGCCAGTAGTAGGGGGCTTTGGGACGAGCAGTACTTC. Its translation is CASSRGLWDEQYF.